Below are 10 T cell receptor beta chains sequenced from a single sample in a study of blood T cell repertoires in COVID-19. Assay used: immunoSEQ multiplex PCR; TCRdb lists only in-frame clones, some missing. The repertoire includes 43,000 or so clones, 75% to 90% of them detected once, and approximately 8% sits in the top ten. Input material: peripheral blood. These receptors all stem from a man aged 60-69 years with active COVID-19.

The chain joins TRBV6-6 to TRBJ1-2; TRBD1 is a possible D gene (6 bases). V lost 5 bases and J 4 bases, leaving 29 bases between the germline ends. This CDR3 contains 19 residues. Per the germline V gene, CDR1 is MNHNY and CDR2 is SVGAGI (reference sequence). This chain's CDR3 is CASSLLIPSQGFGGYGYTF. In DNA, the CDR3 is TGTGCCAGCAGTCTACTCATACCTTCCCAGGGGTTTGGAGGCTATGGCTACACCTTC.

The chain couples TRBV6-5 to TRBJ1-4; possible D gene TRBD1, 6 bases. This CDR3 is 16 amino acids long. CDR1 is MNHEY, CDR2 SVGAGI, per germline. The germline V and J ends were trimmed by 0 bases and 6 bases, with 14 bases remaining between them. CDR3 loop: CASSYSSRGGDEKLFF. CDR3 DNA sequence: TGTGCCAGCAGTTACTCGTCCAGGGGAGGGGATGAAAAACTGTTTTTT.

V usage is TRBV3-1 (or the pseudogene TRBV3-2) and J usage is TRBJ2-7; 10 bases fit TRBD1. This CDR3 is built from 17 residues. Germline V gene data show CDR1 as LGHDT and CDR2 as YNNKEL (reference sequence). V lost 2 bases and J lost 0; bases outside the gene matches: 7. This CDR3 is CASSQQSGQGPSYEQYF. DNA for the CDR3: TGTGCCAGCAGCCAACAATCGGGACAGGGGCCCTCCTACGAGCAGTACTTC.

The rearrangement links TRBV9 to TRBJ2-1; D might be TRBD2 (5 bases). The CDR3 is 16 amino acids. The germline CDR1 and CDR2 sequences are SGDLS and YYNGEE. V was trimmed by 2 bases and J by 5 bases, leaving 17 bases between them. The CDR3 DNA reads TGTGCCAGCAGCGTTGGCGGGCTAGGTGGAAACAATGAGCAGTTCTTC. It codes for CASSVGGLGGNNEQFF.

This chain joins TRBV4-2 and TRBJ2-7, with 8 bases lining up with TRBD2. This CDR3 has 15 residues. J gave up 6 bases and V 4 bases, and 11 bases lay outside the gene matches. Germline CDR1 and CDR2: LGHNA and YNFKEQ. The CDR3 is CASSPPGLELSEQYF. CDR3 bases: TGTGCCAGCAGCCCACCGGGACTAGAACTTTCCGAGCAGTACTTC.

V gene TRBV5-4 combines with J gene TRBJ2-2; D ambiguous. From germline, CDR1 is SGHNT and CDR2 YYREEE (reference sequence). The CDR3 sequence is 15 residues long. Between the trimmed V and J ends, which lost 0 bases and 0 bases, there was a span of 6 bases. Written as DNA, the CDR3 is TGTGCCAGCAGCTTGGATACTCCGAACACCGGGGAGCTGTTTTTT. Encoded protein: CASSLDTPNTGELFF.

The V and J genes are TRBV19 and TRBJ2-7, with 7 bases aligning to TRBD2. Unmatched junction bases numbered 17, after V lost 5 bases and J lost 4 bases. The CDR3 runs to 17 residues. Germline V gene lookup returns CDR1 LNHDA and CDR2 SQIVND (reference sequence). CDR3 residues: CASSRSGLAGVVYEQYF. Here the CDR3 DNA reads TGTGCCAGTAGTCGCTCCGGGCTTGCGGGAGTCGTTTACGAGCAGTACTTC.

The chain combines TRBV7-6 with TRBJ2-1; D might be TRBD1 (6 bases). The CDR3 is 17 amino acids. Trimming removed 5 bases at V and 1 base at J, with 18 bases between. CDR1 is SGHVS, CDR2 FNYEAQ, per germline. CDR3 protein: CASSLGLGAFSYNEQFF. DNA for the CDR3: TGTGCCAGCAGCCTAGGCTTGGGGGCGTTTTCCTACAATGAGCAGTTCTTC.

This chain uses TRBV7-7 with TRBJ2-5; D gene unclear. Germline V gives CDR1 SSHAT, CDR2 FNYEAQ (reference sequence). There are 14 residues in the CDR3. Trimming pared 0 bases from V and 2 bases from J, leaving 7 bases between. The CDR3 bases are TGTGCCAGCAGCTTAGCCCACAGTCAAGAGACCCAGTACTTC. Its protein is CASSLAHSQETQYF.

J is TRBJ2-1 and V is TRBV24-1; 8 nucleotides align to TRBD1. There are 16 residues in the CDR3. The germline V gene encodes CDR1 KGHDR and CDR2 SFDVKD. Losses at the gene ends were 1 base for V and 4 bases for J; bases not matched to a gene: 5. The CDR3 is CATSDLRQGLYNEQFF. CDR3 DNA sequence: TGTGCCACCAGTGATTTACGACAGGGGCTATACAATGAGCAGTTCTTC.